This T cell receptor (beta chain) was sequenced during a study of blood T cell repertoires in COVID-19. Study-level background: Collection of acute and convalescent COVID-19 samples took place in the United States, Italy and Spain. Sources were T cells, B-cell-depleted T cells, or PBMCs; the material itself was cDNA or gDNA.

Per the original data handling: Amplification with reference gene primers provided the estimates of nucleated cell counts. Sequencing used immunoSEQ multiplex PCR; TCRdb keeps in-frame clones, though not all of them. The V and J calls and the clone size are those of that table, but D and trimming were determined from the DNA. Here the sample spans hundreds of thousands of clones, about nine tenths being singletons. Donors in Cohort 3 counted as recovered after two negative PCRs, clearance, or symptom resolution. The CDR3 totals 13 residues. CDR1 is ENHRY and CDR2 is SYGVKD in the germline V gene. After removal of 8 bases from V and 4 bases from J, the junction contained 1 base not matched to a gene.

The chain links TRBV10-3 to TRBJ2-1; TRBD2 matches at 11 bases. Sequenced: PBMCs or T cells enriched from blood (not recorded which). The TCR originated in a woman between 50 and 59 years old who had recovered from COVID-19. The CDR3 loop reads CAIGTSGYNEQFF. CDR3 in DNA: TGTGCCATCGGGACTAGCGGTTACAATGAGCAGTTCTTC.